What follows is one TCR beta chain and its context. This sample is drawn from a study of beta chain features in type 1 diabetes. This CDR3 comprises 12 residues. Trimming removed 7 bases at V and 6 bases at J, with 15 bases between. CDR1 is SQVTM, CDR2 ANQGSEA, per germline. Every isolated RNA sample was fully reverse transcribed, so sequencing captured expressed TCRB transcripts. TCRdb's table, derived via immunoSEQ multiplex PCR, lists solely in-frame clones and lacks some. The top ten hold over 0.04% of the sample, which has roughly 500,000 clones, more than 9.5% seen once. What was sequenced was naive CD4+ T cells from blood. The source of this sequence is a woman under 30 in good health. This sequence joins TRBV29-1 and TRBJ1-2; no firm D call. Here the CDR3 reads CSAIQKIDGYTF. CDR3 nucleotides: TGCAGCGCAATCCAAAAAATAGATGGCTACACCTTC. Drawing the rest from reference TRBV29-1 and TRBJ1-2, the complete variable domain is SAVISQKPSRDICQRGTSLTIQCQVDSQVTMMFWYRQQPGQSLTLIATANQGSEATYESGFVIDKFPISRPNLTFSTLTVSNMSPEDSSIYLCSAIQKIDGYTFGSGTRLTVV.